The 23 T cell receptor beta chains listed next were all sequenced from one sample in a study of shared clonotypes between healthy human individuals. The method was immunoSEQ multiplex PCR; TCRdb's version includes in-frame clones alone and lacks a portion of them. This table holds more than 550,000 clones, just over 90% found once. Naive CD8 isolation took CD45RO-negative cells positively selected for CCR7 and excluded terminally differentiated effector memory CD45RA+ cells. Sequences were obtained from naive CD8+ T cells sorted from blood. Every receptor here comes from a young man in good health.

This clone was detected once. The rearrangement links TRBV2 to TRBJ2-7; possible D gene TRBD2, 5 bases. This CDR3 comprises 12 residues. Per germline, CDR1 SNHLY and CDR2 FYNNEI. The V gene lost 7 bases and the J gene lost 2 bases, with 9 bases spanning the gap. This CDR3 is CASIGRTYEQYF. CDR3 nucleotides: TGTGCCAGCATTGGGAGAACCTACGAGCAGTACTTC.

This rearrangement joins TRBV28 to TRBJ2-7; TRBD2 is a possible D gene (6 bases). The CDR3 extends over 20 amino acids. V was trimmed by 5 bases and J by 7 bases, leaving 36 bases between them. Germline CDR1 and CDR2: MDHEN and SYDVKM. As DNA, the CDR3 is TGTGCCAGCAGTATCACTAGCCTCGTAGCTACGCGTCCCACTAAAAGGGAGCAGTACTTC. Its translation is CASSITSLVATRPTKREQYF.

CDR3 sequence (DNA): TGCAGCGTTGAAGGCTGGTCGAAGGAAGGAAACACCATATATTTT. Translation gives CSVEGWSKEGNTIYF. The chain links TRBV29-1 to TRBJ1-3; D not certain. The germline V gene encodes CDR1 SQVTM and CDR2 ANQGSEA. Trimming stripped 1 base from V and 4 bases from J, with 14 bases between. The length of the CDR3 is 15 residues.

The chain carries TRBV29-1 and TRBJ2-1; 7 positions match TRBD2. Germline values: CDR1 SQVTM, CDR2 ANQGSEA. Germline trimming cut 1 base from V and 3 bases from J; bases unmatched to any gene: 9. This CDR3 region has 16 residues. Here the CDR3 reads CSVEGETSALYNEQFF. Written as DNA, the CDR3 is TGCAGCGTTGAAGGGGAAACTAGCGCACTCTACAATGAGCAGTTCTTC.

V is TRBV13 and J is TRBJ2-1; 9 nucleotides agree with TRBD1. After removal of 2 bases from V and 7 bases from J, the junction contained 6 bases not matched to a gene. The CDR3 extends over 15 amino acids. CDR1 PRHDT and CDR2 FYEKMQ come from the germline V gene (reference sequence). This chain's CDR3 is CASSLKGQGINEQFF. CDR3 bases: TGTGCCAGCAGCTTAAAGGGACAGGGTATTAATGAGCAGTTCTTC.

About this clone itself: This sample also contains other DNA sequences that code for the same CDR3. The chain links TRBV5-1 to TRBJ2-7; TRBD1 matches 9 bases. The CDR3 is made up of 13 amino acids. J lost 3 bases, V lost 4 bases, and 2 bases had no gene match. CDR1 is SGHRS and CDR2 is YFSETQ in the germline V gene. The chain's CDR3 is CASSTGQGYEQYF. Here the CDR3 DNA reads TGCGCCAGCAGCACGGGACAGGGCTACGAGCAGTACTTC.

V is TRBV27 and J is TRBJ2-1; 8 bases match TRBD2. CDR3 size: 17 residues. V lost 5 bases to trimming and J lost 1 base; unmatched junction nucleotides: 10. Germline V gives CDR1 MNHEY, CDR2 SMNVEV (reference sequence). CDR3 protein: CASSPYRSGSSYNEQFF. The CDR3 DNA reads TGTGCCAGCAGTCCCTATCGGAGCGGGAGTTCCTACAATGAGCAGTTCTTC.

V gene TRBV10-2 combines with J gene TRBJ2-1; the match to TRBD2 covers 7 bases. V lost 7 bases and J lost 4; bases outside the gene matches: 7. The CDR3 sequence is 14 residues long. The germline V gene has CDR1 WSHSY and CDR2 SAAADI. CDR3 coding DNA: TGCGCCAGCATGACGGGAGGAAATTACAATGAGCAGTTCTTC. Its translation is CASMTGGNYNEQFF.

The chain joins TRBV5-1 to TRBJ2-7; D might be TRBD1 or TRBD2, each matching 5 bases. CDR3 size: 15 residues. Trimming shortened V by 0 bases and J by 0 bases, and 10 bases separated the two germline ends. The germline V gene encodes CDR1 SGHRS and CDR2 YFSETQ. The CDR3 coding sequence is TGCGCCAGCAGCTTGGCCGGGGCCCACTCCTACGAGCAGTACTTC. As protein: CASSLAGAHSYEQYF.

This sequence joins TRBV19 and TRBJ1-1; 10 nucleotides align to TRBD1. Trimming cost V 6 bases and J 5 bases; bases outside gene matches: 6. Germline loops: CDR1 LNHDA, CDR2 SQIVND (reference sequence). The CDR3 is 14 amino acids. The CDR3 is CASSPGQGVTEAFF. In DNA form, the CDR3 reads TGTGCCAGTAGCCCCGGACAGGGGGTTACTGAAGCTTTCTTT.

The chain joins TRBV7-9 to TRBJ2-7; weak D call: TRBD1 (5 bases). The CDR3 has 15 amino acids. The V and J ends lost 6 bases and 0 bases respectively, with 15 bases between them. CDR1 and CDR2 (germline): SEHNR, FQNEAQ (reference sequence). The CDR3: CASSQYTGVSYEQYF. CDR3 bases: TGTGCCAGCAGTCAATACACAGGAGTCTCCTACGAGCAGTACTTC.

The chain has TRBV30 and TRBJ2-3; TRBD1 is a possible D gene (5 bases). The V and J ends lost 2 bases and 2 bases respectively, with 8 bases between them. This CDR3 spans 13 amino acids. Germline loops: CDR1 GTSNPN, CDR2 SVGIG (reference sequence). The CDR3 nucleotides are TGTGCCTGGAGTCTAGGGGACACAGATACGCAGTATTTT. This gives the protein CAWSLGDTDTQYF.

The J gene is TRBJ2-3, the V gene TRBV10-1; the match to TRBD2 covers 7 bases. Losses at the gene ends were 3 bases for V and 3 bases for J; bases not matched to a gene: 3. The CDR3 contains 14 residues. Germline values: CDR1 WNHNN, CDR2 SYGVQD (reference sequence). CDR3 DNA sequence: TGCGCCAGCAGTGAACGGGGGGTAACAGATACGCAGTATTTT. Its protein is CASSERGVTDTQYF.

The chain links TRBV27 to TRBJ2-5; D is tentatively TRBD1 or TRBD2 (5 bases each). The CDR3 sequence is 15 residues long. Germline CDR1 is MNHEY and CDR2 is SMNVEV (reference sequence). V gave up 6 bases and J gave up 1 base, with 15 bases separating them. CDR3 region: CASSLRGDSQETQYF. For the CDR3, the DNA is TGTGCCAGCAGCCTGAGGGGCGACAGCCAAGAGACCCAGTACTTC.

This chain uses TRBV4-1 with TRBJ2-1; 10 nucleotides line up with TRBD2. CDR1 is MGHRA and CDR2 is YSYEKL in the germline V gene. V lost 1 base to trimming and J lost 4 bases; unmatched junction nucleotides: 1. The CDR3 sequence is 15 residues long. The CDR3 DNA reads TGCGCCAGCAGCCAAGGAGCGGGAGGGTACAATGAGCAGTTCTTC. Translated, it gives CASSQGAGGYNEQFF.

V usage is TRBV5-5 and J usage is TRBJ2-5, with TRBD1 matching over 9 bases. Germline loops: CDR1 SGHKS, CDR2 YYEKEE (reference sequence). This CDR3 region has 16 residues. After removal of 3 bases from V and 4 bases from J, the junction contained 10 bases not matched to a gene. In DNA form, the CDR3 reads TGTGCCAGCAGCTCAAACAGGGGGCGCGAGGGAGAGACCCAGTACTTC. Its protein is CASSSNRGREGETQYF.

The chain recombines TRBV6-5 with TRBJ2-3; a weak D match, TRBD2 (6 bases). Trimming left V 2 bases short and J 0 bases short, with 9 bases between. CDR1 is MNHEY and CDR2 is SVGAGI in the germline V gene. The CDR3 length is 15 residues. DNA of the CDR3: TGTGCCAGCAGTTACACAAGCGGGAGCACAGATACGCAGTATTTT. This encodes CASSYTSGSTDTQYF.

The CDR3 loop reads CASSLAGLDADTQYF. DNA for the CDR3: TGCGCCAGCAGCTTGGCCGGACTAGATGCAGATACGCAGTATTTT. The V gene is TRBV5-1, the J gene TRBJ2-3, with 7 bases identical to TRBD2. The V gene's germline CDR1 is SGHRS and CDR2 YFSETQ. The V and J ends lost 0 bases and 4 bases, in that order; junction bases with no gene match: 5. The CDR3 sequence is 15 residues long.

V gene TRBV7-2 combines with J gene TRBJ2-1; possibly TRBD2 for D (6 bases). The CDR3 is 17 amino acids. Looked up from germline, CDR1 is SGHTA and CDR2 is FQGNSA. With 1 base removed from V and 0 bases from J, the gap between germline ends came to 13 bases. Written as DNA, the CDR3 is TGTGCCAGCAGCTTAGTGGGCGGGACCGACTCCTACAATGAGCAGTTCTTC. This codes for CASSLVGGTDSYNEQFF.

The gene calls are TRBV18 and TRBJ1-1, with TRBD1 matching over 12 bases. V was pared by 2 bases and J by 4 bases, with 5 bases of the junction left unmatched. Germline loops: CDR1 KGHSH, CDR2 LQKENI. This CDR3 is built from 16 residues. The CDR3 reads CASSPGTGGAGTEAFF. The CDR3 DNA sequence: TGTGCCAGCTCACCAGGGACAGGGGGCGCCGGCACTGAAGCTTTCTTT. The whole variable domain, remainder taken from reference TRBV18 and TRBJ1-1, is NAGVMQNPRHLVRRRGQEARLRCSPMKGHSHVYWYRQLPEEGLKFMVYLQKENIIDESGMPKERFSAEFPKEGPSILRIQQVVRGDSAAYFCASSPGTGGAGTEAFFGQGTRLTVV.

The gene calls are TRBV9 and TRBJ2-2; possible D gene TRBD1, 6 bases. Germline CDR1 SGDLS, CDR2 YYNGEE. The CDR3 has 17 amino acids. The V and J ends lost 4 bases and 0 bases respectively, with 16 bases between them. CDR3 sequence (DNA): TGTGCCAGCAGCATACGCCCAGGGGACGCGAACACCGGGGAGCTGTTTTTT. Translated, it gives CASSIRPGDANTGELFF.

In its sample, this clone was seen once. The chain combines TRBV5-8 with TRBJ2-7; 7 nucleotides align to TRBD1. The CDR3 extends over 14 amino acids. In germline, CDR1 is SGHTS, CDR2 YDEGEE. Trimming at V came to 8 bases and at J to 4 bases, leaving 12 bases not matched to a gene. In nucleotides, the CDR3 is TGTGCCAGTCAAGCTTACCAGGGGGTGTACGAGCAGTACTTC. The encoded protein is CASQAYQGVYEQYF.

The chain carries TRBV11-2 and TRBJ2-1; 8 positions agree with TRBD2. Germline assignment: CDR1 SGHAT and CDR2 FQNNGV. The CDR3 is 16 residues long. V trimming: 4 bases; J trimming: 4 bases; junction bases outside the gene matches: 9. DNA for the CDR3: TGTGCCAGCAGCTCCCTGAGCGGGAGCGATTACAATGAGCAGTTCTTC. This translates into CASSSLSGSDYNEQFF. Based on the CDR3 plus reference TRBV11-2 and TRBJ2-1, the full variable domain is EAGVAQSPRYKIIEKRQSVAFWCNPISGHATLYWYQQILGQGPKLLIQFQNNGVVDDSQLPKDRFSAERLKGVDSTLKIQPAKLEDSAVYLCASSSLSGSDYNEQFFGPGTRLTVL.